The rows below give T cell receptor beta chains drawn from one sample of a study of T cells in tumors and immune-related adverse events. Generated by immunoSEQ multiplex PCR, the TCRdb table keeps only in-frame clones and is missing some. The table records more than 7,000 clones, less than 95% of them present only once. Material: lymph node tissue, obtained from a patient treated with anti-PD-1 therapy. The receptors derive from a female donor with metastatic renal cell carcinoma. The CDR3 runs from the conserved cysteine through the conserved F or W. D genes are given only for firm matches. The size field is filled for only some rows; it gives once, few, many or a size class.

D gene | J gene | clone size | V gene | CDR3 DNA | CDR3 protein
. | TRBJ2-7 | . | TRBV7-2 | TGTGCCAGCAGCTCGCACAGAGACTCCTACGAGCAGTACTTC | CASSSHRDSYEQYF
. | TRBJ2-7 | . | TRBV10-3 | TGTGCCATCAGGGTAGGCCGGGGTCGGGGCCACGAGGGGGAAGAGCAGTACTTC | CAIRVGRGRGHEGEEQYF
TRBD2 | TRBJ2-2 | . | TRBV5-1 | TGCGCCAGCAGCTGGCGGACTAGTAAGAACACCGGGGAGCTGTTTTTT | CASSWRTSKNTGELFF
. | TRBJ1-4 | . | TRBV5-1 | TGCGCCAGCAGCTTGGACTCTCGGACAAAAAATGAAAAACTGTTTTTT | CASSLDSRTKNEKLFF
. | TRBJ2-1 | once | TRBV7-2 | TGTGCCAGCAGCTTATCTTCTTCTTGGGGTCAGTTCTTC | CASSLSSSWGQFF
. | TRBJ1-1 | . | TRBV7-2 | TGTGCCAGCAGCCGAGGGACGGAGAGAACTGAAGCTTTCTTT | CASSRGTERTEAFF
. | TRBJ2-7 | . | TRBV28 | TGTGCCAGCAGTTTGCTCGGCCTAGTTGGATACGAGCAGTACTTC | CASSLLGLVGYEQYF
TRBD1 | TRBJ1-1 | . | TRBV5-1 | TGCGCCAGCAGCTGGGGACAGGGGAGCCCTGAAGCTTTCTTT | CASSWGQGSPEAFF
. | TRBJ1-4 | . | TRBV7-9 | TGTGCCAGCAGCTTGGGAGAAGAGGAAAAACTGTTTTTT | CASSLGEEEKLFF
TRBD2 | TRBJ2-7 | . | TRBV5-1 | TGCGCCAGCAGCTTGGAGGGGAGGGGTGGCTACGAGCAGTACTTC | CASSLEGRGGYEQYF
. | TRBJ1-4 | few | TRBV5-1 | TGCGCCAGCAGCTTGGGGATGTGGCCAGCGACTAATGAAAAACTGTTTTTT | CASSLGMWPATNEKLFF
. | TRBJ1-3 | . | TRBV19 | TGTGCCAGTAGTCTCAGTTTTGCAGCTTCTGGAAACACCATATATTTT | CASSLSFAASGNTIYF
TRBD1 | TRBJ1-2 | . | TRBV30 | TGTGCCTGGAAAAGGACAGGGGGCTCGGGGGGCTACACCTTC | CAWKRTGGSGGYTF
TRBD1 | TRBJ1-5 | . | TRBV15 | TGTGCCACCAGCATTGACAGGGCGAATCAGCCCCAGCATTTT | CATSIDRANQPQHF
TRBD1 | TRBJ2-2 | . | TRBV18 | TGTGCCAGCTCACCACGACAGGGGGCGTATGGCGGGGAGCTGTTTTTT | CASSPRQGAYGGELFF
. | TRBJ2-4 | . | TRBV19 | TGTGCCAGTAGCCCTACCCCCGATTTAATAGCCAAAAACATTCAGTACTTC | CASSPTPDLIAKNIQYF
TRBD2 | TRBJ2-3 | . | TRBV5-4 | TGTGCCAGCAGCTTGGGGGGTCTAGCGGGACTCACAGATACGCAGTATTTT | CASSLGGLAGLTDTQYF
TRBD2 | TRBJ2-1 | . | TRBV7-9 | TGTGCCAGCAGCTTTGGGAGCGGGAGATACAATGAGCAGTTCTTC | CASSFGSGRYNEQFF
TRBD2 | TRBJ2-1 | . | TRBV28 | TGTGCCAGCAGTTTATGGCGCTCGGCTAGCGGGAGCTCCTACAATGAGCAGTTCTTC | CASSLWRSASGSSYNEQFF
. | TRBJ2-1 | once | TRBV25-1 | TGTGCCAGCAGTGGACAGTTAAGCTCCTACAATGAGCAGTTCTTC | CASSGQLSSYNEQFF